The 9 T cell receptor beta chains given below trace back to one sample, sequenced in a study of PD-1 blockade in classical Hodgkin lymphoma. Clones were read by immunoSEQ multiplex PCR, and TCRdb kept only the in-frame ones, dropping some. The sample lists about 21,000 clones, 70% to 80% seen once, with around 21% in the top ten. No patient escaped relapse after autologous stem cell transplantation, and brentuximab vedotin exposure varied. The sample was peripheral blood mononuclear cells (PBMCs), taken at baseline. Source of these receptors: a human donor with classical Hodgkin lymphoma.

The chain is built from TRBV29-1 and TRBJ2-1, with D possibly matching TRBD2 (5 bases). From germline, CDR1 is SQVTM and CDR2 ANQGSEA. With 4 bases removed from V and 5 bases from J, the gap between germline ends came to 12 bases. CDR3 size: 13 residues. CDR3 sequence: CSVADPGDNEQFF. CDR3 nucleotide sequence: TGCAGCGTTGCGGACCCCGGGGACAATGAGCAGTTCTTC.

This chain uses TRBV5-1 with TRBJ1-1; 9 nucleotides line up with TRBD1. Per the germline V gene, CDR1 is SGHRS and CDR2 is YFSETQ. This CDR3 spans 17 amino acids. V trimming: 4 bases; J trimming: 1 base; junction bases outside the gene matches: 11. CDR3 DNA sequence: TGCGCCAGCAGCATAGCCGGGACAGGGTCCCAGAACACTGAAGCTTTCTTT. Amino acid sequence: CASSIAGTGSQNTEAFF.

The gene calls are TRBV5-6 and TRBJ1-2; TRBD1 matches at 8 bases. The trim removed 6 bases at V and 4 bases at J, leaving 5 bases unmatched. CDR1 SGHDT and CDR2 YYEEEE come from the germline V gene. This CDR3 comprises 13 residues. The CDR3 coding sequence is TGTGCCAGCACCTGGGACAGGAGCTATGGCTACACCTTC. The encoded protein is CASTWDRSYGYTF.

This chain joins TRBV5-6 and TRBJ1-4; TRBD1 aligns across 7 bases. J gave up 3 bases and V 8 bases, and 7 bases lay outside the gene matches. From germline, CDR1 is SGHDT and CDR2 YYEEEE. The CDR3 has 14 amino acids. This CDR3 is CASTRGTANEKLFF. CDR3 bases: TGTGCCAGTACCAGGGGGACGGCTAATGAAAAACTGTTTTTT.

The chain's CDR3 is CASSDLRGPNAEAFF. The CDR3 coding sequence is TGTGCCAGCAGTGATTTACGGGGGCCCAATGCTGAAGCTTTCTTT. The chain has TRBV2 and TRBJ1-1, with D possibly being TRBD1 (6 bases). The germline V gene has CDR1 SNHLY and CDR2 FYNNEI. The CDR3 is made up of 15 amino acids. V was trimmed by 3 bases and J by 6 bases, leaving 17 bases between them. Complete variable domain (other parts from reference TRBV2 and TRBJ1-1): EPEVTQTPSHQVTQMGQEVILRCVPISNHLYFYWYRQILGQKVEFLVSFYNNEISEKSEIFDDQFSVERPDGSNFTLKIRSTKLEDSAMYFCASSDLRGPNAEAFFGQGTRLTVV.

This clone is medium-sized. V usage is TRBV7-9 and J usage is TRBJ1-1; D gene ambiguous. The CDR3 extends over 13 amino acids. Germline assignment: CDR1 SEHNR and CDR2 FQNEAQ (reference sequence). Trimming pared 6 bases from V and 4 bases from J, leaving 12 bases between. CDR3 in DNA: TGTGCCAGCAGTCCGGGAGGTGGCACTGAAGCTTTCTTT. It yields the protein CASSPGGGTEAFF.

The chain uses TRBV30 and TRBJ2-3, with D perhaps matching TRBD2 (5 bases). CDR3 length: 16 residues. V was shortened by 3 bases and J by 2 bases, with 18 bases between the two germline ends. Germline-derived CDR1 and CDR2 are GTSNPN and SVGIG (reference sequence). The CDR3 protein is CAWSIGERLATDTQYF. The CDR3 nucleotides are TGTGCCTGGAGCATCGGGGAGCGGCTCGCCACAGATACGCAGTATTTT.

V usage is TRBV7-3 and J usage is TRBJ1-1; D call uncertain. The CDR3 consists of 13 residues. V gave up 5 bases and J gave up 3 bases, with 10 bases separating them. Germline loops: CDR1 SGHTA, CDR2 FQGTGA. In DNA form, the CDR3 reads TGTGCCAGCAGCCTAGACCGGGACACTGAAGCTTTCTTT. Translation gives CASSLDRDTEAFF.

This clone appeared a single time. The rearrangement joins TRBV7-9 to TRBJ1-4, with 7 bases aligning to TRBD1. With V trimmed by 5 bases and J by 7 bases, 16 bases remained unmatched. CDR1 SEHNR and CDR2 FQNEAQ come from the germline V gene (reference sequence). The length of the CDR3 is 17 residues. The DNA of the CDR3 is TGTGCCAGCAGCCCGCTAGGCGGTCGGACAGGCGGTGAAAAACTGTTTTTT. Protein: CASSPLGGRTGGEKLFF.